Below are 14 T cell receptor beta chains sequenced from a single sample in a study of post-analysis software for immune sequencing data. General observations from the study: A few TRBV segments appeared more often in patients than in controls, and TRBV5-6, TRBV5-1 and TRBV20-1 were among these.

TCR beta cDNA libraries included unique molecular identifiers. One entry per CDR3 protein results from TCRdb running MiXCR on the PCR reads. The data show under 900,000 distinct CDR3 sequences, with 53% seen just once and approximately 4.4% held by the top ten. These receptors are not linked to any known antigen. Sample: blood. The receptors were gathered from a girl between 10 and 17 years old with multiple sclerosis.

This clonotype was detected only a few times. This chain links TRBV4-1 with TRBJ2-1; a weak D match, TRBD2 (6 bases). Germline V lookup: CDR1 MGHRA, CDR2 YSYEKL. The CDR3 extends over 15 amino acids. Trimming stripped 0 bases from V and 6 bases from J, with 12 bases between. CDR3 sequence: CASSQDATAGNEQFF. Here the CDR3 DNA reads TGCGCCAGCAGCCAAGATGCTACAGCGGGCAATGAGCAGTTCTTC.

This clonotype was recorded only once. This sequence joins TRBV2 and TRBJ2-3; 9 bases are a match to TRBD1. There are 16 residues in the CDR3. J gave up 3 bases and V 5 bases, and 9 bases lay outside the gene matches. Germline V lookup: CDR1 SNHLY, CDR2 FYNNEI. The CDR3 is CASSSRRDRVTDTQYF. CDR3 sequence (DNA): TGTGCCAGCAGTTCCCGCCGGGACAGGGTGACAGATACGCAGTATTTT.

This clonotype was counted between two and nine times. This chain connects TRBV29-1 to TRBJ2-7; D assignment may be TRBD1 or TRBD2 (5 bases each). Per germline, CDR1 SQVTM and CDR2 ANQGSEA. V was trimmed by 3 bases and J by 2 bases, leaving 11 bases between them. The CDR3 extends over 13 amino acids. CDR3 amino acids: CSVDGAGPYEQYF. The CDR3 coding sequence is TGCAGCGTTGACGGGGCTGGACCCTACGAGCAGTACTTC.

This chain joins TRBV7-9 and TRBJ2-5; tentatively, D is TRBD1 or TRBD2 (5 bases each). The CDR3 covers 12 residues. Trimming stripped 5 bases from V and 9 bases from J, with 13 bases between. The germline CDR1 and CDR2 sequences are SEHNR and FQNEAQ (reference sequence). The CDR3 sequence is CASSDRRGAQYF. The CDR3 coding sequence is TGTGCCAGCAGCGACAGACGGGGAGCCCAGTACTTC.

This chain connects TRBV7-9 to TRBJ2-3; the D gene is possibly TRBD1 (6 bases). V gave up 5 bases and J gave up 10 bases, with 22 bases separating them. The CDR3 spans 15 residues. Germline loops: CDR1 SEHNR, CDR2 FQNEAQ (reference sequence). CDR3 sequence (DNA): TGTGCCAGCAGCCTAAGGGACACATCCCACCAAGCGCAGTATTTT. This gives the protein CASSLRDTSHQAQYF.

V usage is TRBV28 and J usage is TRBJ2-1; D is possibly TRBD2 (5 bases). CDR1 MDHEN and CDR2 SYDVKM come from the germline V gene. This CDR3 spans 13 amino acids. Trimming took 8 bases from V and 9 from J, leaving 17 bases between them. In DNA form, the CDR3 reads TGTGCCAGCGGTACAGCGGCACCACCTGAGCAGTTCTTC. Translating gives CASGTAAPPEQFF.

The gene calls are TRBV5-1 and TRBJ2-3; D not resolved. The CDR3 has 14 amino acids. Deletions cut 4 bases from V and 2 bases from J, with 11 bases between. Germline CDR1 and CDR2: SGHRS and YFSETQ. CDR3 DNA: TGCGCCAGCAGCCAGGACCACCACACAGATACGCAGTATTTT. The encoded protein is CASSQDHHTDTQYF. The full variable domain, in which reference TRBV5-1 and TRBJ2-3 provide the parts outside the CDR3, is KAGVTQTPRYLIKTRGQQVTLSCSPISGHRSVSWYQQTPGQGLQFLFEYFSETQRNKGNFPGRFSGRQFSNSRSEMNVSTLELGDSALYLCASSQDHHTDTQYFGPGTRLTVL.

This chain links TRBV7-2 with TRBJ2-1, with D unclear. V was pared by 5 bases and J by 2 bases, with 16 bases between. The CDR3 is 16 residues long. The V gene's germline CDR1 is SGHTA and CDR2 FQGNSA. CDR3 DNA sequence: TGTGCCAGCAGCCGGTCGACACCGTCTACCTACAATGAGCAGTTCTTC. Protein product: CASSRSTPSTYNEQFF.

The chain joins TRBV20-1 to TRBJ2-1, with 13 positions matching TRBD2. V lost 6 bases and J lost 7; bases outside the gene matches: 9. The germline CDR1 and CDR2 sequences are DFQATT and SNEGSKA (reference sequence). The CDR3 covers 15 residues. CDR3 in DNA: TGCAGTGCCCCAACTAGCGGGGGGGCGGGTAATGAGCAGTTCTTC. This gives the protein CSAPTSGGAGNEQFF.

The chain joins TRBV27 to TRBJ2-1; no clear D gene. Germline lookup yields CDR1 MNHEY and CDR2 SMNVEV (reference sequence). There are 15 residues in the CDR3. V was trimmed by 3 bases and J by 7 bases, leaving 16 bases between them. CDR3 loop: CASSFLPVLLNEQFF. DNA of the CDR3: TGTGCCAGCAGTTTTTTGCCAGTCCTCTTAAATGAGCAGTTCTTC.

The chain carries TRBV5-6 and TRBJ2-5; 8 bases match TRBD1. This CDR3 spans 15 amino acids. V lost 2 bases and J lost 4; bases outside the gene matches: 7. In germline, CDR1 is SGHDT, CDR2 YYEEEE. CDR3 amino acids: CASSLVGQGRETQYF. In DNA, the CDR3 is TGTGCCAGCAGCTTAGTCGGACAGGGCAGAGAGACCCAGTACTTC.

V gene TRBV7-2 combines with J gene TRBJ2-4, with a possible D match to TRBD2 (6 bases). Germline values: CDR1 SGHTA, CDR2 FQGNSA. CDR3 length: 15 residues. Trimming removed 4 bases from V and 6 bases from J, with 16 bases in between. CDR3 DNA sequence: TGTGCCAGCAGCTCCGTCCGGCGGGGAGGAAACATTCAGTACTTC. The encoded protein is CASSSVRRGGNIQYF.

This clonotype came up a few times. The gene calls are TRBV20-1 and TRBJ2-1; 7 positions agree with TRBD2. Germline CDR1 and CDR2: DFQATT and SNEGSKA (reference sequence). Losses at the gene ends were 5 bases for V and 0 bases for J; bases not matched to a gene: 1. The CDR3 has 13 amino acids. CDR3 in amino acids: CSAGGGSYNEQFF. In nucleotides, the CDR3 is TGCAGTGCTGGCGGGGGCTCCTACAATGAGCAGTTCTTC.

V gene TRBV20-1 combines with J gene TRBJ1-2; TRBD1 matches 10 bases. The CDR3 has 16 amino acids. Germline V CDR1 and CDR2: DFQATT, SNEGSKA (reference sequence). Losses at the gene ends were 3 bases for V and 5 bases for J; bases not matched to a gene: 12. CDR3 sequence: CSARPLGTGDRYGYTF. In DNA form, the CDR3 reads TGCAGTGCTAGGCCCCTCGGGACAGGGGATCGGTATGGCTACACCTTC.